A single sample is the source of the 20 T cell receptor beta chains below, sequenced in a study of T cell responses to AZD1222 COVID-19 vaccine. Measured with immunoSEQ multiplex PCR; TCRdb has only the in-frame clones, and not every one. The data show some 150,000 clones, about 92% seen once. Material: peripheral blood, obtained 28 days after the second AZD1222 dose. The receptor source for this set is an adult who received the AZD1222 COVID-19 vaccine.

The gene calls are TRBV4-1 and TRBJ1-6; a weak D match, TRBD1 (5 bases). Germline V gives CDR1 MGHRA, CDR2 YSYEKL. With 2 bases removed from V and 11 bases from J, the gap between germline ends came to 19 bases. CDR3 length: 16 residues. As DNA, the CDR3 is TGCGCCAGCAGCCAATGGGAAGGGGAACGGGAGGCACCCCTCCACTTT. Residues: CASSQWEGEREAPLHF.

V and J are TRBV7-2 and TRBJ1-3, with a possible D match to TRBD1 (5 bases). V shed 1 base and J shed 4 bases, with 14 bases lying between them. CDR1 and CDR2 from the germline V gene are SGHTA and FQGNSA. This CDR3 region has 16 residues. The CDR3 DNA sequence: TGTGCCAGCAGCTTAGATTTCAGGGCGTCCGGAAACACCATATATTTT. Translated: CASSLDFRASGNTIYF.

This clone appeared a few times. The J gene is TRBJ1-1, the V gene TRBV19, with D possibly being TRBD1 (6 bases). V was pared by 1 base and J by 5 bases, with 11 bases between. The CDR3 contains 14 residues. Germline V gene data show CDR1 as LNHDA and CDR2 as SQIVND (reference sequence). CDR3 region: CASSIARDKTEAFF. CDR3 coding DNA: TGTGCCAGTAGTATAGCCAGGGACAAGACTGAAGCTTTCTTT. Full variable domain (remainder filled in from reference TRBV19 and TRBJ1-1): DGGITQSPKYLFRKEGQNVTLSCEQNLNHDAMYWYRQDPGQGLRLIYYSQIVNDFQKGDIAEGYSVSREKKESFPLTVTSAQKNPTAFYLCASSIARDKTEAFFGQGTRLTVV.

The chain uses TRBV19 and TRBJ1-4; perhaps TRBD1 as D (5 bases). V gave up 9 bases and J gave up 6 bases, with 11 bases separating them. Looked up from germline, CDR1 is LNHDA and CDR2 is SQIVND (reference sequence). CDR3 length: 12 residues. The CDR3 sequence is CASGTRDEKLFF. The CDR3 nucleotides are TGTGCCAGCGGGACCAGGGATGAAAAACTGTTTTTT.

In its sample, this clone was seen once. V usage is TRBV28 and J usage is TRBJ1-5; 8 bases map to TRBD1. The CDR3 length is 15 residues. CDR1 is MDHEN, CDR2 SYDVKM, per germline. The V gene end was trimmed by 2 bases and the J gene end by 4 bases; junction bases not matched to a gene: 4. The CDR3 spells CASSLNQGANQPQHF. The CDR3 coding sequence is TGTGCCAGCAGTTTAAATCAGGGGGCAAATCAGCCCCAGCATTTT.

In its sample, this clone was seen once. The chain combines TRBV18 with TRBJ1-1; D is undetermined. The CDR3 loop spans 14 amino acids. V gave up 3 bases and J gave up 7 bases, with 15 bases separating them. Looked up from germline, CDR1 is KGHSH and CDR2 is LQKENI. The CDR3 loop is CASSPVIPTDEAFF. The DNA of the CDR3 is TGTGCCAGCTCACCGGTAATTCCGACGGATGAAGCTTTCTTT.

The J gene is TRBJ1-5, the V gene TRBV24-1, with D unresolved. Trimming stripped 9 bases from V and 2 bases from J, with 7 bases between. This CDR3 region has 12 residues. Germline V gene sequence: CDR1 KGHDR, CDR2 SFDVKD. This CDR3 is CATGGGNQPQHF. In DNA form, the CDR3 reads TGTGCCACCGGCGGAGGCAATCAGCCCCAGCATTTT.

V gene TRBV30 combines with J gene TRBJ2-3; 8 nucleotides align to TRBD2. V shed 3 bases, J shed 3 bases, and the junction held 8 bases outside the gene matches. CDR3 size: 15 residues. Germline V CDR1 and CDR2: GTSNPN, SVGIG (reference sequence). This chain's CDR3 is CAWRRVLAVTDTQYF. The CDR3 DNA reads TGTGCCTGGAGACGGGTACTAGCGGTTACAGATACGCAGTATTTT.

V and J are TRBV10-2 and TRBJ1-5; 7 bases map to TRBD1. The CDR3 sequence is 15 residues long. CDR1 is WSHSY and CDR2 is SAAADI in the germline V gene. With V trimmed by 11 bases and J by 2 bases, 12 bases remained unmatched. CDR3 loop: CALEGARSGNQPQHF. CDR3 DNA sequence: TGCGCCCTCGAGGGGGCGAGGAGTGGCAATCAGCCCCAGCATTTT.

CDR3 nucleotide sequence: TGTGCCAGCAGTGTGATCGGGACTAGCGGTTCCTACGAGCAGTACTTC. Amino acid sequence: CASSVIGTSGSYEQYF. The J gene is TRBJ2-7, the V gene TRBV6-1; 11 bases line up with TRBD2. CDR1 and CDR2 (germline): MNHNS, SASEGT. Trimming removed 4 bases from V and 1 base from J; junction bases left unmatched: 6. The CDR3 spans 16 residues.

The V and J genes are TRBV5-1 and TRBJ1-1; 8 nucleotides match TRBD1. CDR3 size: 17 residues. The V gene's germline CDR1 is SGHRS and CDR2 YFSETQ. V dropped 4 bases and J dropped 0; count of bases not matched to a gene: 11. DNA for the CDR3: TGCGCCAGCAGCGACGGACAGGGCTTTTTATTGAACACTGAAGCTTTCTTT. Protein: CASSDGQGFLLNTEAFF.

The V and J genes are TRBV5-1 and TRBJ1-4; 10 positions match TRBD1. The CDR3 loop spans 14 amino acids. The V gene end was trimmed by 5 bases and the J gene end by 7 bases; junction bases not matched to a gene: 5. The germline CDR1 and CDR2 sequences are SGHRS and YFSETQ. The CDR3 loop reads CASRPGTGAEKLFF. In DNA form, the CDR3 reads TGCGCCAGCAGGCCCGGGACAGGGGCTGAAAAACTGTTTTTT. The complete variable domain, with remaining parts taken from reference TRBV5-1 and TRBJ1-4, reads KAGVTQTPRYLIKTRGQQVTLSCSPISGHRSVSWYQQTPGQGLQFLFEYFSETQRNKGNFPGRFSGRQFSNSRSEMNVSTLELGDSALYLCASRPGTGAEKLFFGSGTQLSVL.

This clone came up once. CDR3 residues: CASSLPASSGNTIYF. In DNA, the CDR3 is TGTGCCAGCAGCTTGCCTGCCAGCTCTGGAAACACCATATATTTT. The V gene is TRBV5-6, the J gene TRBJ1-3, with D unclear. V was pared by 1 base and J by 0 bases, with 8 bases between. Germline CDR1 SGHDT, CDR2 YYEEEE. The CDR3 is made up of 15 amino acids.

The rearrangement uses TRBV7-2 and TRBJ2-7; TRBD2 agrees at 14 bases. From germline, CDR1 is SGHTA and CDR2 FQGNSA. With 5 bases clipped from V and 5 bases from J, the junction kept 8 bases outside the gene matches. The CDR3 has 16 residues. The CDR3 bases are TGTGCCAGCAGCCCTCGACTAGCGGGAGGGCCCCACGAGCAGTACTTC. Its translation is CASSPRLAGGPHEQYF.

The chain recombines TRBV11-2 with TRBJ1-1; tentative D call: TRBD1 (5 bases). The CDR3 loop spans 13 amino acids. CDR1 is SGHAT, CDR2 FQNNGV, per germline. Trimming stripped 1 base from V and 9 bases from J, with 12 bases between. The CDR3 region is CASSLARGLKAFF. The CDR3 nucleotides read TGTGCCAGCAGCTTAGCCCGGGGACTAAAAGCTTTCTTT.

This chain connects TRBV6-5 to TRBJ1-6; D remains unclear. Germline CDR1 and CDR2: MNHEY and SVGAGI. V lost 5 bases and J lost 8, with 13 bases in between. There are 14 residues in the CDR3. The CDR3 DNA is TGTGCCAGCAGTCCCCTCGGGAAGGATTCACCCCTCCACTTT. Protein sequence: CASSPLGKDSPLHF.

The chain recombines TRBV6-5 with TRBJ1-6; weak D call: TRBD1 (6 bases). In germline, CDR1 is MNHEY, CDR2 SVGAGI. This CDR3 spans 14 amino acids. V lost 4 bases, J lost 9 bases, and 13 bases lay in between. This chain's CDR3 is CASSSRDTSSPLHF. CDR3 DNA sequence: TGTGCCAGCAGTTCCCGGGACACAAGTTCACCCCTCCACTTT.

V and J are TRBV11-2 and TRBJ2-3; D is unclear. Trimming took 6 bases from V and 9 from J, leaving 16 bases between them. The V gene's germline CDR1 is SGHAT and CDR2 FQNNGV. This CDR3 is built from 13 residues. CDR3 sequence (DNA): TGTGCCAGCAGGACAACACGGCTTCACACGCAGTATTTT. This sequence encodes CASRTTRLHTQYF.

CDR3 amino acids: CASTPYDTGTMNTEAFF. CDR3 DNA sequence: TGCGCCAGCACCCCTTACGATACAGGGACTATGAACACTGAAGCTTTCTTT. The chain couples TRBV4-1 to TRBJ1-1; D might be TRBD1 (6 bases). The V end lost 7 bases, the J end lost 0 bases, and 21 bases lay between the germline ends. Germline V gene lookup returns CDR1 MGHRA and CDR2 YSYEKL. The CDR3 has 17 residues.

The chain employs TRBV18 and TRBJ1-5; no firm D call. Germline loops: CDR1 KGHSH, CDR2 LQKENI. The length of the CDR3 is 16 residues. V was shortened by 4 bases and J by 0 bases, with 13 bases between the two germline ends. The DNA for the CDR3 is TGTGCCAGCTCACTCGGGATCGCCAATAGCAATCAGCCCCAGCATTTT. Translation gives CASSLGIANSNQPQHF. Variable domain in full (rest from reference TRBV18 and TRBJ1-5): NAGVMQNPRHLVRRRGQEARLRCSPMKGHSHVYWYRQLPEEGLKFMVYLQKENIIDESGMPKERFSAEFPKEGPSILRIQQVVRGDSAAYFCASSLGIANSNQPQHFGDGTRLSIL.